This entry features one TCR beta chain sequence. Original processing methods: From reference gene primer amplification, estimates of nucleated cell counts were derived. TCRdb's copy holds only in-frame clones and misses some; the assay was immunoSEQ multiplex PCR. That table is the source of V, J and clone size, and D and trimming were worked out from the DNA. The sample has over 300,000 clones, almost 85% seen once. The entry originates in a study of blood T cell repertoires in COVID-19. On the study more broadly: Both acute and convalescent COVID-19 samples were obtained from the United States, Italy and Spain.

Trimming took 6 bases from V and 3 from J; bases not matched to a gene: 2. Germline CDR1 reads KGHDR; CDR2 reads SFDVKD. CDR3 size: 14 residues. The sample taken for sequencing was peripheral blood. The chain combines TRBV24-1 with TRBJ2-2; 8 bases are shared with TRBD2. The origin of this receptor is a human donor in a cohort sampled during active COVID-19. CDR3 nucleotides: TGTGCCACCAGTCCCGGGGGGGACACCGGGGAGCTGTTTTTT. This encodes CATSPGGDTGELFF.